Below, 3 T cell receptor beta chains from the same sample are listed, as sequenced in a study of blood T cell repertoires in COVID-19. TCRdb's table, derived via immunoSEQ multiplex PCR, lists solely in-frame clones and lacks some. Of approximately 300,000 clones in the sample, roughly 87% were seen once. The sample taken for sequencing was peripheral blood. Every receptor here comes from a man between 18 and 29 years old with active or convalescent COVID-19.

The chain employs TRBV4-2 and TRBJ2-1, with D possibly TRBD2 on 5 matching bases. CDR1 is LGHNA and CDR2 is YNFKEQ in the germline V gene. With 4 bases removed from V and 6 bases from J, the gap between germline ends came to 7 bases. The length of the CDR3 is 12 residues. The CDR3 nucleotides read TGTGCCAGCAGCCGTACTAGCAATGAGCAGTTCTTC. It encodes CASSRTSNEQFF.

This chain connects TRBV6-7 to TRBJ2-4, with D possibly being TRBD2 (5 bases). TRBV6-7 is known as an ORF, though its function is uncertain. The CDR3 is 17 residues long. Deletions cut 5 bases from V and 0 bases from J, with 17 bases between. In DNA form, the CDR3 reads TGTGCCAGCAGTCAAGAAGCTCCGACTATAGCCAAAAACATTCAGTACTTC. This gives the protein CASSQEAPTIAKNIQYF.

The rearrangement uses TRBV6-5 and TRBJ2-3; the match to TRBD2 covers 9 bases. The germline V gene encodes CDR1 MNHEY and CDR2 SVGAGI. The length of the CDR3 is 14 residues. J lost 6 bases, V lost 2 bases, and 3 bases had no gene match. The CDR3 is CASSYRLAVDTQYF. CDR3 bases: TGTGCCAGCAGTTACCGACTAGCGGTTGATACGCAGTATTTT.